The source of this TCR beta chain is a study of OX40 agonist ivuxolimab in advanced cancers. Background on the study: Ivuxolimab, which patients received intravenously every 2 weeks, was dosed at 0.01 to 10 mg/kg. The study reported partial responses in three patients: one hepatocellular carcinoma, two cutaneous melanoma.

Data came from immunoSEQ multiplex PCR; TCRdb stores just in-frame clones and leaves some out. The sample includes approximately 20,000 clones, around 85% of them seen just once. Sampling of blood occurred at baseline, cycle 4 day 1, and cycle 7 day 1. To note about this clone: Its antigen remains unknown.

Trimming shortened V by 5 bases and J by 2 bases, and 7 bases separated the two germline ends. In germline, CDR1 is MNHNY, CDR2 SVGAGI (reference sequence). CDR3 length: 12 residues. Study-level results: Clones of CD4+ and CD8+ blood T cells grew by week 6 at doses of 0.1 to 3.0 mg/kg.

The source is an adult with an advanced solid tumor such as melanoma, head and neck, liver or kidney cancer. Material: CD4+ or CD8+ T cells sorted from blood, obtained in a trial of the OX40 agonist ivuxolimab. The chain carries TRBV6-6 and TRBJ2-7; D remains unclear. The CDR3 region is CASSPRTYEQYF. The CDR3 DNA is TGTGCCAGCAGTCCCCGAACCTACGAGCAGTACTTC.